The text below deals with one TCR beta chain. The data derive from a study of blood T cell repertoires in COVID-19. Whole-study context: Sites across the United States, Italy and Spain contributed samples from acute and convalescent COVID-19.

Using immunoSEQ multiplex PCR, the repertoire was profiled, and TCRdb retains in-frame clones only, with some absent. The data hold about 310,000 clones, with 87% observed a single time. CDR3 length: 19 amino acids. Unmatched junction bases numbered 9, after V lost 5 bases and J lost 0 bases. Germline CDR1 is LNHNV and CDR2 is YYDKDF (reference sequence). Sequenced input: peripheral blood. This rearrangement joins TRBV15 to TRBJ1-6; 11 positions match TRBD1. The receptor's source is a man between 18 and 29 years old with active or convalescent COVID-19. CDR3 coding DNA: TGTGCCACCAGCCCCGGGACAGGGGGTCTCAGCTCCTATAATTCACCCCTCCACTTT. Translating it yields CATSPGTGGLSSYNSPLHF. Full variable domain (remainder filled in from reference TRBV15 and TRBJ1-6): DAMVIQNPRYQVTQFGKPVTLSCSQTLNHNVMYWYQQKSSQAPKLLFHYYDKDFNNEADTPDNFQSRRPNTSFCFLDIRSPGLGDTAMYLCATSPGTGGLSSYNSPLHFGNGTRLTVT.